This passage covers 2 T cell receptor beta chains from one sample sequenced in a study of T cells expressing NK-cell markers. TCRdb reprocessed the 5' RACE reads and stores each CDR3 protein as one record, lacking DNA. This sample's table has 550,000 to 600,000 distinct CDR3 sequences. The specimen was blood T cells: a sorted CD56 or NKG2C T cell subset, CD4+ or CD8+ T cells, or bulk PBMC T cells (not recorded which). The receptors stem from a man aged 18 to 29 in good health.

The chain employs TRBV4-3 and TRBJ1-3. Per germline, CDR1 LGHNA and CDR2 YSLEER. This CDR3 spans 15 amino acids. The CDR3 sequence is CASSQDRSSGNTIYF.

The CDR3 loop reads CASSQGGSTDTQYF. This chain uses TRBV4-1 with TRBJ2-3; TCRdb lists TRBD1, though no DNA is available to test this call. CDR1 MGHRA and CDR2 YSYEKL come from the germline V gene. CDR3 length: 14 amino acids.